This TCR beta chain was profiled in a study of T cell repertoires in cytomegalovirus infection. Across the study: Signatures in public TCR beta sequences pointed to both CMV infection and matching HLA type. Findings of the study overall: Summed public TCR beta family frequency identified CMV carriers bearing the relevant HLA. CMV-specific TCR beta clonotypes restricted by HLA-C were the ones dominating the ex vivo response.

This CDR3 is built from 14 residues. Germline lookup yields CDR1 SEHNR and CDR2 FQNEAQ (reference sequence). V was pared by 5 bases and J by 0 bases, with 8 bases between. Details on this clonotype: Its antigen is as yet unknown.

MiXCR was run by TCRdb on the reads, yielding one entry per CDR3 protein. Of some 150,000 distinct CDR3 sequences listed, about a quarter are singletons. The clonotype originates from a human donor in good health (CMV status not recorded). Some clones in this sample may be carry-over from other donors' samples. The sequencing sample was made of PBMCs. This chain joins TRBV7-9 and TRBJ2-4; D uncertain. CDR3 DNA sequence: TGTGCCAGCAGCGTCCGGGTAGCCAAAAACATTCAGTACTTC. Protein product: CASSVRVAKNIQYF.